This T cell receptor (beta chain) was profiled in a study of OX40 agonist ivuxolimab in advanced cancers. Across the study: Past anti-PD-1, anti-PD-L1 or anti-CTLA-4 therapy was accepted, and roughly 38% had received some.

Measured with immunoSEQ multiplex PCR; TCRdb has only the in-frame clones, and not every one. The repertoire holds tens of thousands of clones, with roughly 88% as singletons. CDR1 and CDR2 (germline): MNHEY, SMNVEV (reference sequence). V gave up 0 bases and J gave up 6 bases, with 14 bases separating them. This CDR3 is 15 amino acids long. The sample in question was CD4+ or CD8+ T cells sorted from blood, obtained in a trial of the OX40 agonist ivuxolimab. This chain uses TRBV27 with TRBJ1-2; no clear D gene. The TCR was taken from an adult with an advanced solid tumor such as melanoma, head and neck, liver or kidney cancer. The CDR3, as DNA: TGTGCCAGCAGTTTATCGGTGCCGGGCAGAAATGGCTACACCTTC. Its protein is CASSLSVPGRNGYTF.